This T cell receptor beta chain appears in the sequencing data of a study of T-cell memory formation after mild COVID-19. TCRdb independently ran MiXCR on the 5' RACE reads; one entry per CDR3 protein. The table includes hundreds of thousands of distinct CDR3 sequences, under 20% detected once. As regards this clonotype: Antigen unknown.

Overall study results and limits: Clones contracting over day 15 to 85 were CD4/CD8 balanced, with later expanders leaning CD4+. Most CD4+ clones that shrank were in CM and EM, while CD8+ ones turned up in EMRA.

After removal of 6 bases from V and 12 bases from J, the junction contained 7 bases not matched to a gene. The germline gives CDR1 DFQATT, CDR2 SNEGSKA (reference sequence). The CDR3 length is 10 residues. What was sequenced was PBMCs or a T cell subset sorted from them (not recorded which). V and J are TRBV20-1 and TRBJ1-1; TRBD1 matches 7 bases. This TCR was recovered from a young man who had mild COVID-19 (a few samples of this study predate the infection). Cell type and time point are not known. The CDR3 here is CSAKTGDTFF. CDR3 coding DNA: TGCAGTGCAAAAACAGGGGATACTTTCTTT.